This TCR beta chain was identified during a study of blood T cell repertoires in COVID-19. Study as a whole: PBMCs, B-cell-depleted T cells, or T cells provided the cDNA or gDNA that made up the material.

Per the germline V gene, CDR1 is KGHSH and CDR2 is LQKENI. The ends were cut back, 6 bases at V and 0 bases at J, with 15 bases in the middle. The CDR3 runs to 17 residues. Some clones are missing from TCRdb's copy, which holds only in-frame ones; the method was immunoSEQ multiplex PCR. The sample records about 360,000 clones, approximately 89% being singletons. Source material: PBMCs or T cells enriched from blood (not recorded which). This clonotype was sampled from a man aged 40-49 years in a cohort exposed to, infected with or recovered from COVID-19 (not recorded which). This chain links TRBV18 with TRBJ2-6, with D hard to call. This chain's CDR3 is CASSLLQTFSGANVLTF. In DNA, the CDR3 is TGTGCCAGCTCCTTATTACAGACCTTCTCTGGGGCCAACGTCCTGACTTTC.